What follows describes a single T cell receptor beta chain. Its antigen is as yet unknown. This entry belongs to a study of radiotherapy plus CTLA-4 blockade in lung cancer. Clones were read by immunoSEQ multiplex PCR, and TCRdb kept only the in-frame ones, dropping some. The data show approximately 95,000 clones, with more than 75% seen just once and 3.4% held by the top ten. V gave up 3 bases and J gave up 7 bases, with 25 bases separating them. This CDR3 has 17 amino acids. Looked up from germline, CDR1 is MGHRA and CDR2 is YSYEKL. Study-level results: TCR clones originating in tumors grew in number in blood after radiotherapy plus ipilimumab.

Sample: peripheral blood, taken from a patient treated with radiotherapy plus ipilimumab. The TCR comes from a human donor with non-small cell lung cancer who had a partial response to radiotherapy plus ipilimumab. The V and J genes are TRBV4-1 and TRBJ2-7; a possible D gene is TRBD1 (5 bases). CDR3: CASSQRNQGGFQSEQYF. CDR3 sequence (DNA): TGCGCCAGCAGCCAGAGGAATCAGGGTGGTTTTCAGTCGGAGCAGTACTTC.